This TCR beta chain derives from a study of blood T cell repertoires in COVID-19 (dated by TCRdb to 2020 to 2021). For the study in its entirety: The collaborator samples originated in the United States, Italy and Spain and spanned the acute and convalescent phases of COVID-19. The material from the prospective study consisted of cDNA or gDNA derived from T cells, B-cell-depleted T cells, or PBMCs. The sample metadata nearly always contained a de-identified subject ID, COVID-19 status, age in years and sex. Where HLA class I and class II types were available, the types were taken from metadata supplied by the sample provider, not from assay-based typing. Subjects who had been exposed to COVID-19, were actively infected with it, or had recovered from it provided the deeply sampled blood TCRbeta repertoires that made up the dataset. Samples came from the ongoing ImmuneRACE study (first 160 participants) plus 1,254 subjects from 6 global collaborators. The repertoires were released in a freely available public database intended as a resource for research on the immune response to SARS-CoV-2.

Collaborating institutions collected whole blood in K2EDTA tubes following their own protocols. Collaborator samples were shipped for TCRbeta analysis as frozen whole blood, isolated PBMCs, or DNA extracted from either sample type. The CDR3 starts with the cysteine, ends with the phenylalanine, and has 13 residues. The sequence is cut down to CDR3 DNA, 39 bases in frame from base 1. The germline V gene encodes CDR1 LGHNA and CDR2 YNFKEQ. Cut back by 0 bases and 6 bases, the V and J ends lie 6 bases apart. TCRbeta CDR3 regions were amplified from genomic DNA by means of the immunoSEQ Assay, a bias-controlled multiplex PCR. As for the authors' bioinformatics: Nucleated cell counts per sample were estimated from amplification of reference gene primers within the assay. Sequence reads were collapsed and filtered to measure the absolute abundance of every unique TCRbeta CDR3 rearrangement. For each sample, productive Simpson clonality was calculated by taking the square root of Simpson's diversity index across productive rearrangements. TCRdb's version of the immuneACCESS table is confined to in-frame rearrangements and falls short of the full clone set. An unresolved V gene accounts for under half of the shortfall where checked; the remainder is of unknown origin. V and J calls and clone size are as listed in that table; D and trimming were resolved from the DNA. The sample includes tens of thousands of clones, with 80% observed a single time. The ten largest make up around 15% of the sample.

This clone was counted a few times. Its antigen remains unidentified. No base-level quality is on record; no much larger clone is a single base apart. Points the paper makes about the study in general: Clinical and demographic metadata were provided uncurated, with the amount varying by source and participant.

Specimen: peripheral blood. The sequence was obtained from a human donor in a cohort sampled during active COVID-19. The chain couples TRBV4-2 to TRBJ2-1; a tentative D match to TRBD2 spans 5 bases. The sequence in DNA is TGTGCCAGCAGCCAAGAACTAGTCAATGAGCAGTTCTTC. This sequence encodes CASSQELVNEQFF.